This is a list of T cell receptor beta chains from one sample in a study of CD8+ T cells in alopecia areata. The method was immunoSEQ multiplex PCR; TCRdb's version includes in-frame clones alone and lacks a portion of them. The profile shows roughly 64,000 clones, 44% of them singletons. Sequenced input: NKG2D-low CD8+ T cells sorted from blood. All receptors derive from a human donor with alopecia areata. The CDR3 runs from the conserved cysteine through the conserved F or W. D genes are given only for firm matches. Clone size is not always given. Where it is, it says once, few, many or a class for expanded clones.

J	size	V	D	CDR3	DNA
TRBJ1-3	once	TRBV29-1	.	CSVYGTSGNTIYF	TGCAGCGTTTATGGGACCTCTGGAAACACCATATATTTT
TRBJ2-5	few	TRBV28	.	CASSWVGFQETQYF	TGTGCCAGCAGTTGGGTGGGATTCCAAGAGACCCAGTACTTC
TRBJ2-5	.	TRBV27	TRBD1	CASSLQRDRGEETQYF	TGTGCCAGCAGTTTACAAAGAGACAGGGGAGAAGAGACCCAGTACTTC
TRBJ2-1	.	TRBV5-1	.	CASRTEISSYNEQFF	TGCGCCAGCAGGACCGAGATCAGCTCCTACAATGAGCAGTTCTTC
TRBJ2-1	.	TRBV28	TRBD2	CASSLSRGYNEQFF	TGTGCCAGCAGTTTATCGCGGGGGTACAATGAGCAGTTCTTC
TRBJ2-7	few	TRBV19	TRBD1	CASSPAGTGPYEQYF	TGTGCCAGTAGTCCTGCCGGGACAGGGCCCTACGAGCAGTACTTC
TRBJ2-1	.	TRBV5-1	.	CASRNGERYNEQFF	TGCGCCAGCAGAAACGGGGAAAGATACAATGAGCAGTTCTTC
TRBJ2-5	few	TRBV29-1	TRBD1	CSVERVAGGTQETQYF	TGCAGCGTTGAAAGAGTGGCAGGGGGCACTCAAGAGACCCAGTACTTC
TRBJ2-1	.	TRBV29-1	TRBD1	CSVSTGEGNGEQFF	TGCAGCGTGTCAACAGGGGAAGGAAATGGTGAGCAGTTCTTC
TRBJ2-7	.	TRBV5-6	.	CASSFSGPVEYF	TGTGCCAGCAGCTTTTCAGGTCCAGTTGAGTACTTC
TRBJ1-1	.	TRBV5-1	TRBD1	CASSSGTGGGEAFF	TGCGCCAGCAGCTCCGGGACAGGGGGTGGTGAAGCTTTCTTT
TRBJ1-1	few	TRBV29-1	.	CSVPRPNTEAFF	TGCAGCGTCCCTCGGCCGAACACTGAAGCTTTCTTT
TRBJ1-1	few	TRBV5-1	.	CASSLGDDYPNTEAFF	TGCGCCAGCAGCTTGGGGGACGATTACCCGAACACTGAAGCTTTCTTT
TRBJ1-2	.	TRBV27	TRBD1	CASRGTAVGYTF	TGTGCCAGCAGGGGGACAGCGGTGGGCTACACCTTC